Listed below are T cell receptor beta chains from one sample, sequenced in a study of post-analysis software for immune sequencing data. TCRdb itself ran the PCR reads through MiXCR, one entry per CDR3 protein. The sample carries hundreds of thousands of distinct CDR3 sequences, 25% to 30% recorded once. Input material: blood. All receptors derive from a girl between 5 and 17 years old with multiple sclerosis. The CDR3 runs from the conserved cysteine through the conserved F or W. Fields, in order: J gene, D gene, V gene, clone size, CDR3 protein, CDR3 DNA. D genes are given only for firm matches. Where a row states a size, it is once, few, many or the class of an expanded clone; other rows omit it.

J: TRBJ1-2
D: TRBD1
V: TRBV27
size: few
CDR3: CASTASAGTGAYGYTF
DNA: TGTGCCAGCACCGCCTCGGCGGGGACAGGGGCCTATGGCTACACCTTC

J: TRBJ1-3
D: TRBD1
V: TRBV27
size: once
CDR3: CASSRGQASGNTIYF
DNA: TGTGCCAGCAGCCGCGGACAGGCCTCTGGAAACACCATATATTTT

J: TRBJ1-4
D: TRBD1
V: TRBV29-1
size: few
CDR3: CSVEWGQGNEKLFF
DNA: TGTAGCGTTGAGTGGGGACAGGGGAATGAAAAACTGTTTTTT

J: TRBJ2-1
D: TRBD2
V: TRBV20-1
size: -
CDR3: CSARGLAGGNEQFF
DNA: TGCAGTGCTAGAGGACTAGCGGGGGGTAATGAGCAGTTCTTC

J: TRBJ2-7
D: TRBD1
V: TRBV28
size: -
CDR3: CASTTLGQGDVHEQYF
DNA: TGTGCCAGCACTACCCTCGGACAGGGGGACGTCCACGAGCAGTACTTC

J: TRBJ1-2
D: -
V: TRBV5-1
size: -
CDR3: CASSLEGGDGYTF
DNA: TGCGCCAGCAGCTTGGAAGGGGGGGATGGCTACACCTTC

J: TRBJ2-7
D: -
V: TRBV9
size: -
CDR3: CASSVAQLAYEQYF
DNA: TGTGCCAGCAGCGTCGCCCAGCTAGCCTACGAGCAGTACTTC

J: TRBJ2-7
D: -
V: TRBV27
size: -
CDR3: CASRAGGFHEQYF
DNA: TGTGCCAGCAGGGCAGGGGGGTTCCACGAGCAGTACTTC

J: TRBJ1-5
D: -
V: TRBV9
size: -
CDR3: CASSAGPPSNQPQHF
DNA: TGTGCCAGCAGCGCGGGGCCTCCCAGCAATCAGCCCCAGCATTTT

J: TRBJ2-1
D: -
V: TRBV5-1
size: many
CDR3: CASSLMGPYNEQFF
DNA: TGCGCCAGCAGCTTGATGGGGCCCTACAATGAGCAGTTCTTC

J: TRBJ2-2
D: -
V: TRBV5-1
size: -
CDR3: CASSWDLGGELFF
DNA: TGCGCCAGCAGCTGGGACCTCGGCGGGGAGCTGTTTTTT

J: TRBJ2-1
D: -
V: TRBV20-1
size: few
CDR3: CSARDPWQSYNEQFF
DNA: TGCAGTGCTAGAGATCCATGGCAGTCCTACAATGAGCAGTTCTTC

J: TRBJ2-1
D: TRBD2
V: TRBV5-1
size: many
CDR3: CASSLGRGGNEQFF
DNA: TGTGCCAGCAGCTTAGGGCGGGGAGGGAATGAGCAGTTCTTC

J: TRBJ1-2
D: TRBD1
V: TRBV7-7
size: -
CDR3: CASSSRDYRGLGYGYTF
DNA: TGTGCTAGCAGCTCGAGGGACTACAGGGGGCTCGGCTATGGCTACACCTTC

J: TRBJ2-7
D: -
V: TRBV10-3
size: -
CDR3: CAISGVTGEEGNEQYF
DNA: TGTGCCATCAGTGGTGTTACAGGGGAGGAGGGCAACGAGCAGTACTTC

J: TRBJ2-1
D: TRBD2
V: TRBV25-1
size: -
CDR3: CASSEIRTSGSGEQFF
DNA: TGTGCCAGCAGTGAAATTCGAACTAGCGGGAGTGGTGAGCAGTTCTTC

J: TRBJ2-4
D: -
V: TRBV2
size: -
CDR3: CASSRVEVAKNIQYF
DNA: TGTGCCAGCAGTAGGGTTGAGGTGGCCAAAAACATTCAGTACTTC

J: TRBJ2-3
D: TRBD1
V: TRBV7-8
size: once
CDR3: CASSLDRVADAQYF
DNA: TGTGCCAGCAGCTTGGACAGGGTGGCAGATGCGCAGTATTTT

J: TRBJ2-7
D: -
V: TRBV20-1
size: -
CDR3: CSAPLLGQLISDNEQYF
DNA: TGCAGTGCCCCCCTCCTCGGACAGCTTATCTCCGACAATGAGCAGTACTTC

J: TRBJ2-7
D: TRBD2
V: TRBV7-2
size: once
CDR3: CASSLIAGVAVEQYF
DNA: TGTGCCAGCAGCCTAATAGCGGGAGTGGCGGTCGAGCAGTACTTC

J: TRBJ2-7
D: TRBD2
V: TRBV6-5
size: -
CDR3: CASSYLDGGQGGFWEQYF
DNA: TGTGCCAGCAGTTACCTCGATGGTGGTCAGGGAGGGTTTTGGGAGCAGTACTTC

J: TRBJ2-3
D: -
V: TRBV11-2
size: -
CDR3: CASSIMTSGLPDTQYF
DNA: TGTGCCAGCAGCATAATGACTTCGGGCCTCCCCGATACGCAGTATTTT

J: TRBJ1-1
D: -
V: TRBV7-9
size: -
CDR3: CASSLEGELGTEAFF
DNA: TGTGCCAGCAGCTTAGAGGGGGAGTTAGGCACTGAAGCTTTCTTT